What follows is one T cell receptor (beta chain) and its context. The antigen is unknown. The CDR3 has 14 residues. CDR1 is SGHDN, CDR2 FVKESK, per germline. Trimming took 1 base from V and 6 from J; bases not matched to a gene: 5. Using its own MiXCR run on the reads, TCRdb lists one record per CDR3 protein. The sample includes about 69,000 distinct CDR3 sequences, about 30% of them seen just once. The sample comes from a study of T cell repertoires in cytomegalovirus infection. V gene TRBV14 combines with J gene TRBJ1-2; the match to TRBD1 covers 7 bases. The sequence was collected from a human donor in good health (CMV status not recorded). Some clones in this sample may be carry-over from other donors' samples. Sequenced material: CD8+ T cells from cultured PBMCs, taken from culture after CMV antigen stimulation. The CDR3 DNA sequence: TGTGCCAGCAGCCAAGTGGGGACAGCGGATGGCTACACCTTC. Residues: CASSQVGTADGYTF.